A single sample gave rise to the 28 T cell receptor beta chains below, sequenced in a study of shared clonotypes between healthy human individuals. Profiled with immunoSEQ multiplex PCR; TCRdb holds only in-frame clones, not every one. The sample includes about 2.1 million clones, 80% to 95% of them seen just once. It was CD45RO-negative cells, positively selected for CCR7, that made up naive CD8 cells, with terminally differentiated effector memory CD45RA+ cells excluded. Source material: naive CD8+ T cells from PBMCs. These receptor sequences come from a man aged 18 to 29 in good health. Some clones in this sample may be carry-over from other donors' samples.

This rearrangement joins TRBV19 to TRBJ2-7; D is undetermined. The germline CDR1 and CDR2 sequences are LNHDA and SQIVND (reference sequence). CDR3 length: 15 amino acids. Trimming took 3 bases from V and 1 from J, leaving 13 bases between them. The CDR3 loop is CASSIGQAPSYEQYF. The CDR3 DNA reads TGTGCCAGTAGTATTGGCCAGGCTCCTTCCTACGAGCAGTACTTC.

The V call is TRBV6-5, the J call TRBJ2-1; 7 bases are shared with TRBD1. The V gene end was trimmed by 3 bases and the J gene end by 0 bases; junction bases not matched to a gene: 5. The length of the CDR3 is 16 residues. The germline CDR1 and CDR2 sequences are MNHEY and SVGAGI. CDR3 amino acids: CASSYRQGSSYNEQFF. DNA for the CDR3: TGTGCCAGCAGTTATAGACAGGGAAGCTCCTACAATGAGCAGTTCTTC.

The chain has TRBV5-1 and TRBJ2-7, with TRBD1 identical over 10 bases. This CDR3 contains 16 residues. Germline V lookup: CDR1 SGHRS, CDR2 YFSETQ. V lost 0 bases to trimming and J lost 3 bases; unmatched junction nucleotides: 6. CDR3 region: CASSLAFGTGVYEQYF. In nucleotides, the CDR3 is TGCGCCAGCAGCTTGGCTTTTGGGACAGGGGTCTACGAGCAGTACTTC.

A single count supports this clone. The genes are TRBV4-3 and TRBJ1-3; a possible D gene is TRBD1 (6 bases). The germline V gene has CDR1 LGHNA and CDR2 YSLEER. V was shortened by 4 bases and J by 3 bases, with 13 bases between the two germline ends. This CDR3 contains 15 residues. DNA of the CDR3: TGCGCCAGCAGCCTCACAGGGTCGGGTGGAAACACCATATATTTT. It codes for CASSLTGSGGNTIYF.

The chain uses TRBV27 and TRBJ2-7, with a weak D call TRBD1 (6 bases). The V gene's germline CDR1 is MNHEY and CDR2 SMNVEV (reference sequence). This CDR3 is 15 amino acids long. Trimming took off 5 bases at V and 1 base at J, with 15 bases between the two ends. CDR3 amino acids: CASSPRIDRSYEQYF. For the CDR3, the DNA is TGTGCCAGCAGTCCGCGTATTGACAGGTCCTACGAGCAGTACTTC.

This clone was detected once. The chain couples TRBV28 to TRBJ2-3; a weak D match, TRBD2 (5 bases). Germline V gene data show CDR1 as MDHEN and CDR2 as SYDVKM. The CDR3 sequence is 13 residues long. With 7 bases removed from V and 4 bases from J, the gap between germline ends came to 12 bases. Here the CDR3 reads CASKYTGSDTQYF. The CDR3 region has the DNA TGTGCCAGCAAGTACACGGGGTCAGATACGCAGTATTTT.

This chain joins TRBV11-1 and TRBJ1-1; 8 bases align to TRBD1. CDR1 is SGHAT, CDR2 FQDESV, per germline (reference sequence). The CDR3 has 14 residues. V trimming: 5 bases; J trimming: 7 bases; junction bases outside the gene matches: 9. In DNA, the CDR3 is TGTGCCAGCAGCGAGGACAGGGATCTGGGTGAAGCTTTCTTT. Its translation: CASSEDRDLGEAFF.

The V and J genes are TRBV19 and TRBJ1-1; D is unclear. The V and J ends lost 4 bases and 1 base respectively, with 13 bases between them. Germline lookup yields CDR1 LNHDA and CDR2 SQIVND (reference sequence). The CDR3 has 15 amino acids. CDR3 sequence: CASSTSQHANTEAFF. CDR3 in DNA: TGTGCCAGTAGTACCTCTCAACATGCGAACACTGAAGCTTTCTTT.

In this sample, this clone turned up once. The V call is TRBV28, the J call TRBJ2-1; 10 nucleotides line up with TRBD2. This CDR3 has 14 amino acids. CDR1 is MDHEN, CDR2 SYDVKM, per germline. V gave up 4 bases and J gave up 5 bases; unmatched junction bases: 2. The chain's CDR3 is CASSYSGGNNEQFF. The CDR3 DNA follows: TGTGCCAGCAGTTATAGCGGGGGGAACAATGAGCAGTTCTTC.

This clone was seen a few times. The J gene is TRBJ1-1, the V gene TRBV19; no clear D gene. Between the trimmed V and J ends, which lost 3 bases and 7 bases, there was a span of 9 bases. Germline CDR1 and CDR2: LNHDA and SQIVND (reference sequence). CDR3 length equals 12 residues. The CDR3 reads CASSMRWDEAFF. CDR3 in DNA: TGTGCCAGTAGTATGAGGTGGGATGAAGCTTTCTTT.

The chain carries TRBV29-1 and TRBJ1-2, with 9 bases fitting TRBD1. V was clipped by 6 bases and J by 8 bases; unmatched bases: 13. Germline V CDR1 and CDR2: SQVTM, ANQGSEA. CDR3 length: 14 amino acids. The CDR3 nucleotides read TGCAGCGTGTGGGGGACAGGGTACCTAGAGGGCTACACCTTC. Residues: CSVWGTGYLEGYTF. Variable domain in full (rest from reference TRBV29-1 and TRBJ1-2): SAVISQKPSRDICQRGTSLTIQCQVDSQVTMMFWYRQQPGQSLTLIATANQGSEATYESGFVIDKFPISRPNLTFSTLTVSNMSPEDSSIYLCSVWGTGYLEGYTFGSGTRLTVV.

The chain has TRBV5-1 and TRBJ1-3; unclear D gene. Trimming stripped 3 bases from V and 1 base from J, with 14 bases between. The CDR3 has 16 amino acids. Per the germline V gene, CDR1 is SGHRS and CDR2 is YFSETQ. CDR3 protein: CASSSRQEESGNTIYF. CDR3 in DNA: TGCGCCAGCAGCTCGCGCCAGGAGGAGTCTGGAAACACCATATATTTT. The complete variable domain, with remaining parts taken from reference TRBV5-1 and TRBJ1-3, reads KAGVTQTPRYLIKTRGQQVTLSCSPISGHRSVSWYQQTPGQGLQFLFEYFSETQRNKGNFPGRFSGRQFSNSRSEMNVSTLELGDSALYLCASSSRQEESGNTIYFGEGSWLTVV.

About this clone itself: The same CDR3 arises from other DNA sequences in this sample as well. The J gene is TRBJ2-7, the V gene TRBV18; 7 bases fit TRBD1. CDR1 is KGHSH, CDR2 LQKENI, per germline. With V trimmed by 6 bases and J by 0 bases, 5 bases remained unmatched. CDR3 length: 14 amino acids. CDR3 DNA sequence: TGTGCCAGCTCGCCGACAGGGAGCTCCTACGAGCAGTACTTC. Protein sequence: CASSPTGSSYEQYF.

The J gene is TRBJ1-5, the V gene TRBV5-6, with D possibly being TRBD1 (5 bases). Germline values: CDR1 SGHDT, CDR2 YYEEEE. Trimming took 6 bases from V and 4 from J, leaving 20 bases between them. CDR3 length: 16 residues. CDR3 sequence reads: CASILKEIRGNQPQHF. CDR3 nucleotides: TGTGCCAGCATACTGAAGGAAATCCGGGGGAATCAGCCCCAGCATTTT.

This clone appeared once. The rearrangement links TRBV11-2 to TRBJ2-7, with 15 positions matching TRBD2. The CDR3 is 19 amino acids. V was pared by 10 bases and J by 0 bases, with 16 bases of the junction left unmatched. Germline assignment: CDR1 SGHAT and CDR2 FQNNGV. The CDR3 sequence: CAKLEVMGLAGGSSYEQYF. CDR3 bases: TGTGCCAAGTTGGAGGTTATGGGACTAGCGGGGGGAAGCTCCTACGAGCAGTACTTC.

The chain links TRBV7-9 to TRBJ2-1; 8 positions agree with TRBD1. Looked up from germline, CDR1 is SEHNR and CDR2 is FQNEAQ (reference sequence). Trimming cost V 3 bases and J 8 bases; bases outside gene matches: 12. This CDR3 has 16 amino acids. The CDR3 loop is CASSFFSVGQGHEQFF. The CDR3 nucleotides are TGTGCCAGCAGCTTTTTTTCCGTCGGACAGGGACATGAGCAGTTCTTC.

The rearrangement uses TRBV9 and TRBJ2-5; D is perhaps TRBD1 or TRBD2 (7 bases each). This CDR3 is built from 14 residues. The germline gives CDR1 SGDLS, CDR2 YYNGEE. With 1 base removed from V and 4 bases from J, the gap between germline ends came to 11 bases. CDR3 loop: CASSVQGGRETQYF. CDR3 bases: TGTGCCAGCAGCGTACAGGGGGGGAGAGAGACCCAGTACTTC.

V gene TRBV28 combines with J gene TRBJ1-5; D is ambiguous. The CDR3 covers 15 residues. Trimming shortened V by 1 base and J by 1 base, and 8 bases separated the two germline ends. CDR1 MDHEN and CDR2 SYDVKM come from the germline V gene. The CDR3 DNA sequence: TGTGCCAGCAGTTTATCTCCCAGCAGCAATCAGCCCCAGCATTTT. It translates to CASSLSPSSNQPQHF.

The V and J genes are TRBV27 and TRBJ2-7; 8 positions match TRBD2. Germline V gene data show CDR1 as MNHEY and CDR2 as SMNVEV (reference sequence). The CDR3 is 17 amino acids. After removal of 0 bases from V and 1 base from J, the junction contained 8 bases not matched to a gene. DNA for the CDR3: TGTGCCAGCAGTTTATCTTCGGGGGGGCCTTTATCCTACGAGCAGTACTTC. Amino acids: CASSLSSGGPLSYEQYF.

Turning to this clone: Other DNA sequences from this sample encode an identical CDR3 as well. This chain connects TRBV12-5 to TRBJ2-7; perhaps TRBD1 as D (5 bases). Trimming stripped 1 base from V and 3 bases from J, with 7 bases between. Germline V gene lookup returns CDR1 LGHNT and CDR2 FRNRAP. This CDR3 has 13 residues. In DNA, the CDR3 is TGTGCTAGTGGTTTGGGGCAGGGCTACGAGCAGTACTTC. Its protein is CASGLGQGYEQYF.

CDR3 sequence reads: CASSSGQGILEKLFF. The CDR3 nucleotides read TGTGCCAGCAGCTCGGGACAGGGAATTTTGGAAAAACTGTTTTTT. This chain links TRBV5-6 with TRBJ1-4; 9 nucleotides align to TRBD1. The CDR3 consists of 15 residues. Germline V gene data show CDR1 as SGHDT and CDR2 as YYEEEE. Germline trimming cut 3 bases from V and 8 bases from J; bases unmatched to any gene: 8.

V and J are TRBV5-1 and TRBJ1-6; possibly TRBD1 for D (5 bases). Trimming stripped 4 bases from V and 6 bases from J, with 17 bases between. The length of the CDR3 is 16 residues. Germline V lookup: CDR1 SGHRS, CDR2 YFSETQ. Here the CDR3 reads CASSPRGQGGNSPLHF. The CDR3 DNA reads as TGCGCCAGCAGCCCCCGTGGCCAGGGTGGTAATTCACCCCTCCACTTT. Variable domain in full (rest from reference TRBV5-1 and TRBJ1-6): KAGVTQTPRYLIKTRGQQVTLSCSPISGHRSVSWYQQTPGQGLQFLFEYFSETQRNKGNFPGRFSGRQFSNSRSEMNVSTLELGDSALYLCASSPRGQGGNSPLHFGNGTRLTVT.

Written as DNA, the CDR3 is TGTGCCAGCAGAGATGAACAGGGGGCATCGAATCAGCCCCAGCATTTT. Protein product: CASRDEQGASNQPQHF. The chain links TRBV4-2 to TRBJ1-5, with 9 bases aligning to TRBD1. V lost 6 bases to trimming and J lost 4 bases; unmatched junction nucleotides: 10. This CDR3 has 16 residues. Per the germline V gene, CDR1 is LGHNA and CDR2 is YNFKEQ.

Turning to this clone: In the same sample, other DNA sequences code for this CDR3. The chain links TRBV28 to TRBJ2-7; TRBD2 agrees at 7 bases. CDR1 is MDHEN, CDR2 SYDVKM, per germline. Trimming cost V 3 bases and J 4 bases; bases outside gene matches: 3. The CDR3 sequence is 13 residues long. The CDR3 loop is CASSFSLAYEQYF. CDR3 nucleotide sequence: TGTGCCAGCAGTTTCTCACTAGCGTACGAGCAGTACTTC.

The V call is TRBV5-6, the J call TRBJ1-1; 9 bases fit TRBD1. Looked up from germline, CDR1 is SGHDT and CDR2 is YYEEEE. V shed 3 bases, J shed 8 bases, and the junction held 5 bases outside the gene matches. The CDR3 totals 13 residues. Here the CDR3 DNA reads TGTGCCAGCAGCTGGACCGGGACAGGGGAAGCTTTCTTT. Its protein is CASSWTGTGEAFF.

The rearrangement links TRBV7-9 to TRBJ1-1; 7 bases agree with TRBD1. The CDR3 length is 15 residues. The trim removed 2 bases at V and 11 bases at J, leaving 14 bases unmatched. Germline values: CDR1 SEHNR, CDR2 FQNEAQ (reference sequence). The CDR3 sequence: CASSLSQGSHHGAFF. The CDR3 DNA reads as TGTGCCAGCAGCTTATCACAGGGGTCCCACCATGGGGCTTTCTTT.

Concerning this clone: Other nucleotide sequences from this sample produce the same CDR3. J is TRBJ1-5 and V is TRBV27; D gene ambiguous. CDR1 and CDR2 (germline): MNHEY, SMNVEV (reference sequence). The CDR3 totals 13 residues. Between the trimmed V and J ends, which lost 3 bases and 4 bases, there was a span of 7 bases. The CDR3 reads CASSLLGNQPQHF. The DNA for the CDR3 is TGTGCCAGCAGTTTGTTGGGGAATCAGCCCCAGCATTTT.

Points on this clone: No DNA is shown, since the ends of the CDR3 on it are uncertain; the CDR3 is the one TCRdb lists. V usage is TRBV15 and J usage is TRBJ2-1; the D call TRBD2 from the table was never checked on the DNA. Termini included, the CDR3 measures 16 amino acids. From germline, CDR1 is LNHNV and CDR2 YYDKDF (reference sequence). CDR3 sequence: CATSRDWASGSRGEFF.